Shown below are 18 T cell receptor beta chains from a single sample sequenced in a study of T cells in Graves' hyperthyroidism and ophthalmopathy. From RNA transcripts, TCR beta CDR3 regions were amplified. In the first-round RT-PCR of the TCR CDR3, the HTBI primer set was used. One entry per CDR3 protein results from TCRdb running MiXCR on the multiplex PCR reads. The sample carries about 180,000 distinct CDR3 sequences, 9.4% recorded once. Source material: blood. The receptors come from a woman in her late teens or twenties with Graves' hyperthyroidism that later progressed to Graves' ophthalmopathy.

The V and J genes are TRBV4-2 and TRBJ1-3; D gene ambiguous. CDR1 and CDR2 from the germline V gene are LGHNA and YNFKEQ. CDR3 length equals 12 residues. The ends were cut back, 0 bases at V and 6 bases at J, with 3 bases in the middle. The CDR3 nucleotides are TGTGCCAGCAGCCAAGACCTAAACACCATATATTTT. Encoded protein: CASSQDLNTIYF.

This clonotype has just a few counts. CDR3 DNA: TGTGCCAGCAGCTCACCACTAGCGGTTCGCCCAGATACGCAGTATTTT. Protein: CASSSPLAVRPDTQYF. V usage is TRBV7-8 and J usage is TRBJ2-3; 8 positions match TRBD2. CDR1 and CDR2 (germline): SGHVS, FQNEAQ. V gave up 4 bases and J gave up 4 bases; unmatched junction bases: 10. The CDR3 has 16 amino acids.

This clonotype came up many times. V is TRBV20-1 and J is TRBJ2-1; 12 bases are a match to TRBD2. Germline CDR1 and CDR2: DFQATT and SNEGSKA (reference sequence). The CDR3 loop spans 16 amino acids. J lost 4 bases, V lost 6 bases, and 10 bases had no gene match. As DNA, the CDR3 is TGCAGTGCGGATCTAGCGGGGGGGCAGTTATACAATGAGCAGTTCTTC. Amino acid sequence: CSADLAGGQLYNEQFF.

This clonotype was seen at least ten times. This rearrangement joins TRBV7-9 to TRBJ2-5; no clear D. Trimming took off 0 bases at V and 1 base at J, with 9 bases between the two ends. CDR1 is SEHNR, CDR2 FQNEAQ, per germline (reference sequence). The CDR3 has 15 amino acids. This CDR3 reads CASSLAFNSQETQYF. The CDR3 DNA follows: TGTGCCAGCAGCTTAGCGTTTAACAGCCAAGAGACCCAGTACTTC. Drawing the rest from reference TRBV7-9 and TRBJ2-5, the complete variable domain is DTGVSQNPRHKITKRGQNVTFRCDPISEHNRLYWYRQTLGQGPEFLTYFQNEAQLEKSRLLSDRFSAERPKGSFSTLEIQRTEQGDSAMYLCASSLAFNSQETQYFGPGTRLLVL.

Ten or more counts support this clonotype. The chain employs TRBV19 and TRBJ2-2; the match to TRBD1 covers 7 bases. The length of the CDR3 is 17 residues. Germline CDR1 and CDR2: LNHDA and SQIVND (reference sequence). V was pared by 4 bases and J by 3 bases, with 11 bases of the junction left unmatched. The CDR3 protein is CASSTVQGWMDTGELFF. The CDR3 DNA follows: TGTGCCAGTAGTACTGTACAGGGGTGGATGGACACCGGGGAGCTGTTTTTT.

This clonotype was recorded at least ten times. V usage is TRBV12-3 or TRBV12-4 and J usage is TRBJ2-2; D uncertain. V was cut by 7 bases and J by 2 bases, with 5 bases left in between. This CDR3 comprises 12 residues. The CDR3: CASKPNTGELFF. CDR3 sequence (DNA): TGTGCCAGCAAACCAAACACCGGGGAGCTGTTTTTT.

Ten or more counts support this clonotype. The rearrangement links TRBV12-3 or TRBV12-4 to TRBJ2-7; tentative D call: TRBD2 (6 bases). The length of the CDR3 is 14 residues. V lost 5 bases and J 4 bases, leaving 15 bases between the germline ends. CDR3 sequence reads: CASSQRDSPYEQYF. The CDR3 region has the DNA TGTGCCAGCAGTCAAAGGGACTCCCCTTACGAGCAGTACTTC.

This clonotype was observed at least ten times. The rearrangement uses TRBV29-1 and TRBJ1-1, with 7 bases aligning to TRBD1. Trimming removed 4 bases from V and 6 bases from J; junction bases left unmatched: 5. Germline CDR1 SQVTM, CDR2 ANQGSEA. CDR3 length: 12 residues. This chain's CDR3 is CSVGWQGAEAFF. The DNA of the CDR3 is TGCAGCGTTGGATGGCAGGGGGCTGAAGCTTTCTTT.

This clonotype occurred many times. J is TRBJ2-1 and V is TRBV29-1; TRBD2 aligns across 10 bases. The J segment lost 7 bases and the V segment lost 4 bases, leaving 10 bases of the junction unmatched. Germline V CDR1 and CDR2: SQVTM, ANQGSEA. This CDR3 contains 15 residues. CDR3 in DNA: TGCAGCGTTGTAGCAGCGGGGGGGCCGCTAAATGAGCAGTTCTTC. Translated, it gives CSVVAAGGPLNEQFF.

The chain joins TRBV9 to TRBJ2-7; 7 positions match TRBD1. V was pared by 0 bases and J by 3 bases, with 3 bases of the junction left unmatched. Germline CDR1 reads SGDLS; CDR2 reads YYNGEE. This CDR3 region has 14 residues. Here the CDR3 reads CASSVGAGGYEQYF. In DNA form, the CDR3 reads TGTGCCAGCAGCGTAGGGGCAGGGGGCTACGAGCAGTACTTC.

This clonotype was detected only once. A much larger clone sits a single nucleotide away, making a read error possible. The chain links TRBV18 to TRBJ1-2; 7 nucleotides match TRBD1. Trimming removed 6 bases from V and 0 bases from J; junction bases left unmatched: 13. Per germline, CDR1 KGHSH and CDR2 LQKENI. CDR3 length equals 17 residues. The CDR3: CASSHRGTAHTNYGYTF. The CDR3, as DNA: TGTGCCAGCTCGCATAGGGGGACAGCTCACACTAACTATGGCTACACCTTC.

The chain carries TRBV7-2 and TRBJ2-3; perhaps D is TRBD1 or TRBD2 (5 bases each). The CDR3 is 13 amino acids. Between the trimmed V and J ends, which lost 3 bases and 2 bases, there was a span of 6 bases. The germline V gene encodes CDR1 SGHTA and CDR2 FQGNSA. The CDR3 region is CASSFGATDTQYF. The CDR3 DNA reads TGTGCCAGCAGCTTCGGGGCCACAGATACGCAGTATTTT.

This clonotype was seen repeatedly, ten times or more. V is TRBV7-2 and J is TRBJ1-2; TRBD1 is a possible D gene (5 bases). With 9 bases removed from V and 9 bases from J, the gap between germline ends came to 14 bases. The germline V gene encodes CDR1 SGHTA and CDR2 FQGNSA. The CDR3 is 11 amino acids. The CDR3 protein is CASRDALSYTF. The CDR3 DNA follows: TGTGCCAGTCGGGACGCCCTGAGCTACACCTTC.

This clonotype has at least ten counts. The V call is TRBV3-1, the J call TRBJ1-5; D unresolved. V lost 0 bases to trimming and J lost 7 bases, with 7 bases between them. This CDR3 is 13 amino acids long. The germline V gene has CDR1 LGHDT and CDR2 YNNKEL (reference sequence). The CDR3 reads CASSQEEVQPQHF. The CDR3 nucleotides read TGTGCCAGCAGCCAAGAGGAGGTACAGCCCCAGCATTTT.

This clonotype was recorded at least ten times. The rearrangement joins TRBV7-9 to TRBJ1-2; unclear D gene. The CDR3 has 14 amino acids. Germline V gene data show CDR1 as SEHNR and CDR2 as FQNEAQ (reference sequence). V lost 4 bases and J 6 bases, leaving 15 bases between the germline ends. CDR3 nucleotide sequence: TGTGCCAGCAGCTCGCAGAGCGGGTATCATGGCTACACCTTC. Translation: CASSSQSGYHGYTF.

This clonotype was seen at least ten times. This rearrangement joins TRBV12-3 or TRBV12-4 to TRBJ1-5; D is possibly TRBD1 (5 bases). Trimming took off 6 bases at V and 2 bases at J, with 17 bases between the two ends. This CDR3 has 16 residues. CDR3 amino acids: CASRGRQIRGNQPQHF. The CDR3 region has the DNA TGTGCCAGCAGAGGCAGACAGATTAGGGGCAATCAGCCCCAGCATTTT.

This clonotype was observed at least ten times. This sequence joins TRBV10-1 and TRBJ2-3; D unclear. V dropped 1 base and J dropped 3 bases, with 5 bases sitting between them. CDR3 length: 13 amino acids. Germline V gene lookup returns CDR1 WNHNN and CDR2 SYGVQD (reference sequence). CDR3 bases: TGCGCCAGCAGTGAGTGGGGAACAGATACGCAGTATTTT. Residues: CASSEWGTDTQYF.

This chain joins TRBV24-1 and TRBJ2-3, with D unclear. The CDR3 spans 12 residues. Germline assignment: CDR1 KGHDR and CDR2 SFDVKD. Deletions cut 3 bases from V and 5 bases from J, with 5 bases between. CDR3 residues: CATSDEIDTQYF. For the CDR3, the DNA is TGTGCCACCAGTGATGAAATAGATACGCAGTATTTT.